These 12 T cell receptor beta chains share one sample of origin, sequenced in a study of T cell responses to AZD1222 COVID-19 vaccine. Assay used: immunoSEQ multiplex PCR; TCRdb lists only in-frame clones, some missing. The table shows 95,000 to 130,000 clones, with about 90% occurring only once. The specimen comprised peripheral blood, sampled 28 days after the second AZD1222 dose. Source of these receptors: an adult who received the AZD1222 COVID-19 vaccine.

This chain joins TRBV14 and TRBJ1-1; D is unclear. V dropped 1 base and J dropped 4 bases, with 7 bases sitting between them. CDR3 length: 13 residues. CDR1 SGHDN and CDR2 FVKESK come from the germline V gene. DNA of the CDR3: TGTGCCAGCAGCCAAGTATGGAGCACTGAAGCTTTCTTT. Amino acid sequence: CASSQVWSTEAFF.

V and J are TRBV5-5 and TRBJ2-7, with a tentative D call TRBD2 (5 bases). The CDR3 totals 14 residues. V gave up 1 base and J gave up 0 bases, with 8 bases separating them. Germline CDR1 is SGHKS and CDR2 is YYEKEE (reference sequence). CDR3 loop: CASSLPTTSYEQYF. As DNA, the CDR3 is TGTGCCAGCAGCTTGCCGACTACCTCCTACGAGCAGTACTTC.

The chain is built from TRBV5-4 and TRBJ1-1; perhaps TRBD1 as D (5 bases). CDR1 is SGHNT, CDR2 YYREEE, per germline (reference sequence). This CDR3 is 15 amino acids long. Trimming cost V 7 bases and J 0 bases, with 16 bases left between them. The CDR3 bases are TGTGCCAGCCGCCCCTCCGCAGGGATGAACACTGAAGCTTTCTTT. This sequence encodes CASRPSAGMNTEAFF.

This sequence joins TRBV28 and TRBJ1-1, with 7 bases fitting TRBD1. J gave up 4 bases and V 6 bases, and 11 bases lay outside the gene matches. Germline V gene sequence: CDR1 MDHEN, CDR2 SYDVKM. The CDR3 has 15 amino acids. The DNA of the CDR3 is TGTGCCAGCAGACGTGTCCCAGGGGGTGTCACTGAAGCTTTCTTT. It is translated as CASRRVPGGVTEAFF.

The chain links TRBV14 to TRBJ2-3, with no clear D. The CDR3 has 15 amino acids. V was pared by 3 bases and J by 3 bases, with 13 bases between. Germline values: CDR1 SGHDN, CDR2 FVKESK. The CDR3 here is CASSQVGFQTDTQYF. The CDR3 nucleotides read TGTGCCAGCAGCCAGGTCGGATTTCAAACAGATACGCAGTATTTT.

The chain combines TRBV27 with TRBJ2-7; D is undetermined. The CDR3 covers 10 residues. Trimming took 4 bases from V and 2 from J, leaving 0 bases between them. Germline loops: CDR1 MNHEY, CDR2 SMNVEV (reference sequence). The CDR3 DNA reads as TGTGCCAGCAGTTCCTACGAGCAGTACTTC. It encodes CASSSYEQYF.

The table lists this clone with a count of one. V gene TRBV19 combines with J gene TRBJ1-4, with D hard to call. V shed 3 bases and J shed 4 bases, with 6 bases lying between them. CDR1 is LNHDA and CDR2 is SQIVND in the germline V gene (reference sequence). This CDR3 comprises 13 residues. The CDR3 is CASSISLNEKLFF. In DNA, the CDR3 is TGTGCCAGTAGTATCTCCCTTAATGAAAAACTGTTTTTT.

The V and J genes are TRBV18 and TRBJ2-2, with 11 bases aligning to TRBD2. Germline V gives CDR1 KGHSH, CDR2 LQKENI. This CDR3 has 18 amino acids. Losses at the gene ends were 2 bases for V and 0 bases for J; bases not matched to a gene: 5. CDR3 bases: TGTGCCAGCTCACCAAGACTAGCGGGAATTACGAACACCGGGGAGCTGTTTTTT. This translates into CASSPRLAGITNTGELFF.

The chain carries TRBV4-1 and TRBJ2-7; D not certain. V lost 1 base and J lost 1, with 5 bases in between. CDR3 length: 13 residues. In germline, CDR1 is MGHRA, CDR2 YSYEKL. CDR3 bases: TGCGCCAGCAGCCAAGCCCGTTCCTACGAGCAGTACTTC. This gives the protein CASSQARSYEQYF.

This chain joins TRBV29-1 and TRBJ1-3; D may be TRBD1 (5 bases). V was trimmed by 4 bases and J by 4 bases, leaving 14 bases between them. CDR3 length: 14 amino acids. Germline loops: CDR1 SQVTM, CDR2 ANQGSEA. The DNA for the CDR3 is TGCAGCGTTGTTGGGGGGATTGGGGGAAACACCATATATTTT. Its translation is CSVVGGIGGNTIYF.

The CDR3 nucleotides read TGTGCCAGCAGTGACCCACACATTATGAACACTGAAGCTTTCTTT. Amino acids: CASSDPHIMNTEAFF. This chain joins TRBV6-1 and TRBJ1-1; no definite D call. This CDR3 region has 15 residues. Trimming removed 3 bases from V and 0 bases from J, with 11 bases in between. Germline V gene data show CDR1 as MNHNS and CDR2 as SASEGT.

This clone came up once. V is TRBV5-6 and J is TRBJ1-3, with 10 bases aligning to TRBD1. V lost 3 bases to trimming and J lost 8 bases; unmatched junction nucleotides: 5. The CDR3 is 14 residues long. Germline lookup yields CDR1 SGHDT and CDR2 YYEEEE. The CDR3 here is CASSSLGQGHTIYF. In DNA, the CDR3 is TGTGCCAGCAGCTCCCTGGGACAGGGGCACACCATATATTTT.